Each of the 27 T cell receptor beta chains below was sequenced from the same sample in a study of T cell changes during pregnancy in multiple sclerosis. Produced via immunoSEQ multiplex PCR; TCRdb's table is partial and in-frame only. The sample comprises approximately 43,000 clones, around 84% of which are singletons, and 0.55% to 0.65% rests with the top ten. Here the sequenced sample was CD4+ T cells from peripheral blood mononuclear cells, taken before pregnancy. These receptors all stem from a female donor with multiple sclerosis, enrolled in a pregnancy study.

The J gene is TRBJ1-3, the V gene TRBV19; possibly TRBD1 for D (6 bases). The CDR3 sequence is 11 residues long. Germline CDR1 and CDR2: LNHDA and SQIVND (reference sequence). V was cut by 9 bases and J by 8 bases, with 11 bases left in between. For the CDR3, the DNA is TGTGCCAGCGGGGACATCGACACCATATATTTT. This codes for CASGDIDTIYF.

The chain recombines TRBV15 with TRBJ2-7; maybe TRBD1 (5 bases). CDR3 length: 18 residues. Germline-derived CDR1 and CDR2 are LNHNV and YYDKDF (reference sequence). With 1 base removed from V and 0 bases from J, the gap between germline ends came to 19 bases. This CDR3 is CATSRAITAGSGSYEQYF. CDR3 DNA: TGTGCCACCAGCAGAGCCATTACCGCAGGGTCAGGCTCCTACGAGCAGTACTTC.

Note on this clone: Within the sample, other DNA sequences also encode this same CDR3. V is TRBV6-5 and J is TRBJ1-2; 11 positions agree with TRBD1. With 2 bases clipped from V and 4 bases from J, the junction kept 3 bases outside the gene matches. Looked up from germline, CDR1 is MNHEY and CDR2 is SVGAGI. CDR3 length equals 15 residues. The CDR3 bases are TGTGCCAGCAGTTACCGGGGACAGGGGGTCTATGGCTACACCTTC. Its translation is CASSYRGQGVYGYTF.

The chain joins TRBV5-6 to TRBJ2-7, with D perhaps matching TRBD1 (5 bases). The V gene's germline CDR1 is SGHDT and CDR2 YYEEEE. Trimming stripped 1 base from V and 4 bases from J, with 15 bases between. The CDR3 has 15 residues. CDR3 loop: CASSLRQGWEYEQYF. The CDR3 nucleotides read TGTGCCAGCAGCTTGAGGCAGGGCTGGGAATACGAGCAGTACTTC.

The rearrangement uses TRBV7-8 and TRBJ1-3, with a tentative D call TRBD1 (6 bases). Germline values: CDR1 SGHVS, CDR2 FQNEAQ. CDR3 length equals 14 residues. Trimming cost V 5 bases and J 4 bases, with 12 bases left between them. This CDR3 is CASSGGGSGNTIYF. The CDR3 bases are TGTGCCAGCAGCGGCGGGGGCTCCGGAAACACCATATATTTT.

The genes are TRBV4-3 and TRBJ1-2, with a tentative D call TRBD1 (5 bases). Germline CDR1 reads LGHNA; CDR2 reads YSLEER. Trimming took off 0 bases at V and 5 bases at J, with 16 bases between the two ends. The CDR3 is 16 residues long. CDR3 amino acids: CASSQDNGGGGYGYTF. The CDR3, as DNA: TGCGCCAGCAGCCAAGATAACGGGGGTGGGGGATATGGCTACACCTTC.

The chain couples TRBV18 to TRBJ1-5, with 8 bases fitting TRBD1. The length of the CDR3 is 18 residues. V dropped 2 bases and J dropped 6; count of bases not matched to a gene: 15. Germline V lookup: CDR1 KGHSH, CDR2 LQKENI. The CDR3, as DNA: TGTGCCAGCTCACCAAGGGGGGCGGGGACAGGCATAGTTCAGCCCCAGCATTTT. It codes for CASSPRGAGTGIVQPQHF.

This chain connects TRBV30 to TRBJ1-2; 7 bases are shared with TRBD1. Per germline, CDR1 GTSNPN and CDR2 SVGIG (reference sequence). The CDR3 consists of 16 residues. J lost 4 bases, V lost 0 bases, and 11 bases had no gene match. In DNA form, the CDR3 reads TGTGCCTGGAGTGTCGCAGGGGGAGCACCTTTCTATGGCTACACCTTC. As protein: CAWSVAGGAPFYGYTF.

V usage is TRBV4-3 and J usage is TRBJ1-3; D is perhaps TRBD1 (6 bases). Germline V lookup: CDR1 LGHNA, CDR2 YSLEER. The length of the CDR3 is 16 residues. Trimming stripped 1 base from V and 4 bases from J, with 14 bases between. The DNA of the CDR3 is TGCGCCAGCAGCCAAGGGGCGGGGGCGCAGGGAAACACCATATATTTT. Amino acids: CASSQGAGAQGNTIYF.

The chain employs TRBV5-8 and TRBJ2-1; 8 positions agree with TRBD2. The CDR3 is 16 residues long. From germline, CDR1 is SGHTS and CDR2 YDEGEE. V lost 0 bases, J lost 4 bases, and 6 bases stayed unmatched. The CDR3 DNA reads as TGTGCCAGCAGCTTGGTAGTACTAGCGGCTTACAATGAGCAGTTCTTC. Translating it yields CASSLVVLAAYNEQFF. Based on the CDR3 plus reference TRBV5-8 and TRBJ2-1, the full variable domain is EAGVTQSPTHLIKTRGQQATLRCSPISGHTSVYWYQQALGLGLQFLLWYDEGEERNRGNFPPRFSGRQFPNYSSELNVNALELEDSALYLCASSLVVLAAYNEQFFGPGTRLTVL.

This clone was counted a single time. J is TRBJ2-5 and V is TRBV19, with D perhaps TRBD1 (5 bases). V was cut by 6 bases and J by 1 base, with 9 bases left in between. This CDR3 spans 13 amino acids. Per the germline V gene, CDR1 is LNHDA and CDR2 is SQIVND (reference sequence). CDR3 region: CASRRQSQETQYF. As DNA, the CDR3 is TGTGCCAGTAGGCGACAGTCCCAAGAGACCCAGTACTTC.

The rearrangement uses TRBV11-2 and TRBJ1-2; D gene unclear. Germline-derived CDR1 and CDR2 are SGHAT and FQNNGV. Trimming removed 0 bases at V and 5 bases at J, with 10 bases between. The CDR3 has 14 amino acids. The CDR3 region has the DNA TGTGCCAGCAGCTTAGATCTAGGACTATATGGCTACACCTTC. This translates into CASSLDLGLYGYTF.

The chain couples TRBV10-1 to TRBJ2-5; the D gene is possibly TRBD2 (5 bases). CDR3 length equals 14 residues. Trimming took 10 bases from V and 0 from J, leaving 15 bases between them. Germline CDR1 is WNHNN and CDR2 is SYGVQD (reference sequence). The CDR3 DNA reads TGCGCCAACCCAGCGGAGACGTACCAAGAGACCCAGTACTTC. As protein: CANPAETYQETQYF.

This rearrangement joins TRBV6-6 to TRBJ2-1; D unclear. The V and J ends lost 0 bases and 8 bases respectively, with 11 bases between them. Germline CDR1 is MNHNY and CDR2 is SVGAGI (reference sequence). The CDR3 has 14 residues. CDR3 coding DNA: TGTGCCAGCAGTTACTCGAAATCTCGGGATGAGCAGTTCTTC. Protein sequence: CASSYSKSRDEQFF.

The CDR3: CASSFNLRETQYF. For the CDR3, the DNA is TGCGCCAGCAGCTTTAATCTACGGGAGACCCAGTACTTC. The rearrangement uses TRBV5-1 and TRBJ2-5; no clear D. This CDR3 region has 13 residues. CDR1 is SGHRS and CDR2 is YFSETQ in the germline V gene. V was cut by 2 bases and J by 5 bases, with 10 bases left in between. The full variable domain, completed using reference TRBV5-1 and TRBJ2-5, is KAGVTQTPRYLIKTRGQQVTLSCSPISGHRSVSWYQQTPGQGLQFLFEYFSETQRNKGNFPGRFSGRQFSNSRSEMNVSTLELGDSALYLCASSFNLRETQYFGPGTRLLVL.

In this sample, this clone turned up once. The chain couples TRBV2 to TRBJ1-3; D perhaps matches TRBD1 (6 bases). Trimming stripped 10 bases from V and 0 bases from J, with 19 bases between. The CDR3 covers 16 residues. The germline CDR1 and CDR2 sequences are SNHLY and FYNNEI. The chain's CDR3 is CATKGGGPLSGNTIYF. The CDR3 DNA reads as TGTGCCACGAAGGGAGGGGGGCCCCTCTCTGGAAACACCATATATTTT.

CDR3 sequence: CASSPRGSGRLSFQNEQFF. The CDR3 bases are TGCGCCAGCAGCCCTCGAGGGAGCGGACGGCTATCCTTCCAGAATGAGCAGTTCTTC. The chain recombines TRBV4-3 with TRBJ2-1; tentatively, D is TRBD2 (5 bases). Germline V gene sequence: CDR1 LGHNA, CDR2 YSLEER. This CDR3 contains 19 residues. The ends were cut back, 4 bases at V and 7 bases at J, with 29 bases in the middle.

The chain combines TRBV6-6 with TRBJ1-3, with TRBD1 identical over 10 bases. This CDR3 has 15 amino acids. V lost 5 bases and J lost 5; bases outside the gene matches: 6. CDR1 is MNHNY, CDR2 SVGAGI, per germline (reference sequence). For the CDR3, the DNA is TGTGCCAGCAGTATTTCGGGACAGGGGAGAAACACCATATATTTT. This encodes CASSISGQGRNTIYF.

This clone was observed a handful of times. The rearrangement links TRBV18 to TRBJ2-7, with a tentative D call TRBD1 (6 bases). V shed 3 bases and J shed 2 bases, with 14 bases lying between them. CDR3 size: 15 residues. The germline gives CDR1 KGHSH, CDR2 LQKENI. This chain's CDR3 is CASSPPTGEAYEQYF. Written as DNA, the CDR3 is TGTGCCAGCTCACCTCCGACAGGCGAAGCCTACGAGCAGTACTTC.

The chain employs TRBV11-2 and TRBJ2-3, with TRBD2 as a possible D gene (6 bases). This CDR3 spans 16 amino acids. Germline CDR1 is SGHAT and CDR2 is FQNNGV. Trimming removed 8 bases at V and 0 bases at J, with 18 bases between. CDR3: CASGSQSSGSTDTQYF. The CDR3 DNA sequence: TGTGCCAGCGGCTCCCAAAGTAGCGGAAGCACAGATACGCAGTATTTT.

The chain has TRBV19 and TRBJ1-2, with 10 bases identical to TRBD1. Trimming removed 6 bases from V and 2 bases from J; junction bases left unmatched: 9. Per the germline V gene, CDR1 is LNHDA and CDR2 is SQIVND (reference sequence). The CDR3 contains 16 residues. DNA for the CDR3: TGTGCCAGTAGACGGGACAGGGGCGGTCTAAACTATGGCTACACCTTC. It codes for CASRRDRGGLNYGYTF.

The table lists this clone with a count of one. Other DNA sequences within the sample encode an identical CDR3. The V call is TRBV19, the J call TRBJ2-3, with unresolved D. CDR1 LNHDA and CDR2 SQIVND come from the germline V gene (reference sequence). Trimming took off 1 base at V and 0 bases at J, with 5 bases between the two ends. The CDR3 spans 14 residues. The CDR3 loop is CASSIAGSTDTQYF. DNA for the CDR3: TGTGCCAGTAGTATAGCGGGTAGCACAGATACGCAGTATTTT. The full variable domain, its missing parts supplied by reference TRBV19 and TRBJ2-3, is DGGITQSPKYLFRKEGQNVTLSCEQNLNHDAMYWYRQDPGQGLRLIYYSQIVNDFQKGDIAEGYSVSREKKESFPLTVTSAQKNPTAFYLCASSIAGSTDTQYFGPGTRLTVL.

The chain recombines TRBV5-4 with TRBJ2-5; 10 nucleotides align to TRBD1. Trimming at V came to 5 bases and at J to 4 bases, leaving 8 bases not matched to a gene. The CDR3 is made up of 15 amino acids. Germline values: CDR1 SGHNT, CDR2 YYREEE (reference sequence). The CDR3 protein is CASSSGQGTVETQYF. Here the CDR3 DNA reads TGTGCCAGCAGTTCGGGACAGGGGACGGTAGAGACCCAGTACTTC.

The table lists this clone with a count of one. The chain has TRBV2 and TRBJ1-1, with D perhaps matching TRBD1 (6 bases). V was pared by 5 bases and J by 5 bases, with 18 bases between. The CDR3 has 15 amino acids. Germline V gene lookup returns CDR1 SNHLY and CDR2 FYNNEI. This CDR3 reads CASSPGTSFGTEAFF. As DNA, the CDR3 is TGTGCCAGCAGTCCCGGGACATCATTCGGGACTGAAGCTTTCTTT. The variable domain in full, with the rest retrieved from reference TRBV2 and TRBJ1-1, is EPEVTQTPSHQVTQMGQEVILRCVPISNHLYFYWYRQILGQKVEFLVSFYNNEISEKSEIFDDQFSVERPDGSNFTLKIRSTKLEDSAMYFCASSPGTSFGTEAFFGQGTRLTVV.

This clone has only a few counts. The chain employs TRBV9 and TRBJ2-1, with 8 bases fitting TRBD1. Germline-derived CDR1 and CDR2 are SGDLS and YYNGEE. The CDR3 is 16 amino acids. The V segment lost 3 bases and the J segment 3 bases; nucleotides outside the gene matches: 8. The CDR3 here is CASSAGQGRSYNEQFF. In DNA, the CDR3 is TGTGCCAGCAGCGCAGGACAGGGAAGAAGCTACAATGAGCAGTTCTTC.

This chain uses TRBV5-1 with TRBJ2-3, with 8 bases aligning to TRBD1. The length of the CDR3 is 17 residues. V lost 2 bases and J lost 3; bases outside the gene matches: 11. Per the germline V gene, CDR1 is SGHRS and CDR2 is YFSETQ. The CDR3 bases are TGCGCCAGCAGCTTATTAGCCGGACAGGGAGCAACAGATACGCAGTATTTT. Translating gives CASSLLAGQGATDTQYF.

This clone turned up a few times. The chain carries TRBV4-3 and TRBJ1-2; possible D gene TRBD1, 6 bases. Germline V lookup: CDR1 LGHNA, CDR2 YSLEER. The V end lost 0 bases, the J end lost 3 bases, and 14 bases lay between the germline ends. This CDR3 is 16 amino acids long. The CDR3 bases are TGCGCCAGCAGCCAAGAGGTTCAGGGGCAGGACTATGGCTACACCTTC. It encodes CASSQEVQGQDYGYTF.